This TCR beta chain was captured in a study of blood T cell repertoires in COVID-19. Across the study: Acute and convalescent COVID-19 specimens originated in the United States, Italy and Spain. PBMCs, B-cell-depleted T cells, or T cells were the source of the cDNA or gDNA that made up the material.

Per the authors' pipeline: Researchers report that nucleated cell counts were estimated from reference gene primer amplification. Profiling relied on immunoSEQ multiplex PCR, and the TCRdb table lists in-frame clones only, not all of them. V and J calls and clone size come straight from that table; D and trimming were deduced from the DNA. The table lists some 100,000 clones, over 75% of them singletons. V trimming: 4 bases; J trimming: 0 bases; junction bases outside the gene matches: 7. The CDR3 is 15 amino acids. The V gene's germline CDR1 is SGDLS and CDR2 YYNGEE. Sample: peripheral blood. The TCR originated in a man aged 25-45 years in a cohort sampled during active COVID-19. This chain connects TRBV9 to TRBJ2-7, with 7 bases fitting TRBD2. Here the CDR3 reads CASSLGGSGSYEQYF. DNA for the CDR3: TGTGCCAGCAGCCTCGGGGGGTCCGGCTCCTACGAGCAGTACTTC.